This T cell receptor (beta chain) was documented in a study of Graves' ophthalmopathy and Graves' hyperthyroidism. Amplification targeted the TCR beta CDR3 regions, with RNA transcripts as the source material. HTBI primers were employed in first-round RT-PCR, then a second-round multiplex PCR followed. TCRdb re-called the multiplex PCR reads through MiXCR, storing one row per CDR3 protein. The table lists 500,000 to 700,000 distinct CDR3 sequences, approximately 22% of them singletons. The V gene's germline CDR1 is MDHEN and CDR2 SYDVKM. J gave up 1 base and V 6 bases, and 7 bases lay outside the gene matches. The CDR3 runs 16 residues. This clonotype was counted many times. Stable hyperthyroid donors showed no ophthalmopathy during 18 months follow-up. Only newly diagnosed hyperthyroidism patients aged 18 to 65, with under 2 months' duration, were enrolled. Uncontrolled infections, pregnancy, lactation or other autoimmune diseases led to patient exclusion.

The receptor was derived from a woman aged 18-29 years with stable Graves' hyperthyroidism. Some clones in this sample may be carry-over from other donors' samples. The V call is TRBV28, the J call TRBJ1-5; 9 nucleotides match TRBD1. Sequencing was done on a sample of peripheral blood. The CDR3 DNA is TGTGCCAGCAGAGGGACAGGGTCAATAAGCAATCAGCCCCAGCATTTT. Translated, it gives CASRGTGSISNQPQHF.